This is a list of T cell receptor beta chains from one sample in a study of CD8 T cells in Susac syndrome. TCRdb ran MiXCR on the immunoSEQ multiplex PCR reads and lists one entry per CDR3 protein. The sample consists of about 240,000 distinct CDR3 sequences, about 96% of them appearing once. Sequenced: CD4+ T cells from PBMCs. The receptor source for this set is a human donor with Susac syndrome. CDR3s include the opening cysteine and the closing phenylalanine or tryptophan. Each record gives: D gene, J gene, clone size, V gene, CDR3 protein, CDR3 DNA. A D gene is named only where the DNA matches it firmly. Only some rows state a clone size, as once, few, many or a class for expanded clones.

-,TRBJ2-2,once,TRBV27,CASSLLHTGELFF,TGTGCCAGCAGTTTATTACACACCGGGGAGCTGTTTTTT
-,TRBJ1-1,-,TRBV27,CASTGGANTEAFF,TGTGCCAGCACCGGGGGCGCGAACACTGAAGCTTTCTTT
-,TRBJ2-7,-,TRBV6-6,CASSRNRLGSYEQYF,TGTGCCAGCAGTCGGAACAGGTTGGGGTCCTACGAGCAGTACTTC
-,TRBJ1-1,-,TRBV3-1,CASSQRNTEAFF,TGTGCCAGCAGCCAAAGGAACACTGAAGCTTTCTTT
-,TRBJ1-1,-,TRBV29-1,CSVTGTANTEAFF,TGCAGCGTCACCGGGACGGCTAACACTGAAGCTTTCTTT
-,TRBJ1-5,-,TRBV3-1,CASSQDILNQPQHF,TGTGCCAGCAGCCAAGATATCCTAAATCAGCCCCAGCATTTT
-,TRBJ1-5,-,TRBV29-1,CSVAAQDSNQPQHF,TGCAGCGTTGCCGCACAGGATAGCAATCAGCCCCAGCATTTT
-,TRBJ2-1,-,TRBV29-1,CSVGPHGGEQFF,TGCAGCGTTGGGCCCCATGGCGGTGAGCAGTTCTTC
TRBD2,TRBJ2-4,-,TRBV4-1,CASSQDRTSGKAKNIQYF,TGCGCCAGCAGCCAAGACCGGACTAGCGGAAAAGCCAAAAACATTCAGTACTTC
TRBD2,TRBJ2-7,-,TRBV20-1,CSARLSGGAYEQYF,TGCAGTGCTAGGTTATCCGGGGGGGCCTACGAGCAGTACTTC